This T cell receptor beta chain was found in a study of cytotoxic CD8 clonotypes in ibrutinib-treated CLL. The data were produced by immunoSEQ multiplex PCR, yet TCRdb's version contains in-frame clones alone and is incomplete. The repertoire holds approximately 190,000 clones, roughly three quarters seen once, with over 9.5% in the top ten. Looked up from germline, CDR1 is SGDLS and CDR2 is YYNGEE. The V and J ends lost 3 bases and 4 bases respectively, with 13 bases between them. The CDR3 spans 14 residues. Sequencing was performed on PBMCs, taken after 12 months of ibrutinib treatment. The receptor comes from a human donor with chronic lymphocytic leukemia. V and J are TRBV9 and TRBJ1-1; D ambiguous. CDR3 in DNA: TGTGCCAGCAGCGCGCTATCGCGAGGCACTGAAGCTTTCTTT. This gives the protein CASSALSRGTEAFF.